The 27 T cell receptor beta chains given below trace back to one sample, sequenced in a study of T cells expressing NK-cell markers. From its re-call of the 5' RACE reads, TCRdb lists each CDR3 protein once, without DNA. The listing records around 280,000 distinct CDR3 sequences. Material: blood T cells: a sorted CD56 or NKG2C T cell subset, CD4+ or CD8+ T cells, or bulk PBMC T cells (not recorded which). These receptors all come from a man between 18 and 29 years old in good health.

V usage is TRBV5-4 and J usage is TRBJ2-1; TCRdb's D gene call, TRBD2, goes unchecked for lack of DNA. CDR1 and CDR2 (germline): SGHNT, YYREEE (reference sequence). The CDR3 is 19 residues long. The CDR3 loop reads CASSLGGLAASSSYNEQFF.

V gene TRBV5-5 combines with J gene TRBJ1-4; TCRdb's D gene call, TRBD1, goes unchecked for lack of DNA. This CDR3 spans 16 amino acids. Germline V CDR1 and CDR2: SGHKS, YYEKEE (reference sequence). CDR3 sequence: CASSSFPGSANEKLFF.

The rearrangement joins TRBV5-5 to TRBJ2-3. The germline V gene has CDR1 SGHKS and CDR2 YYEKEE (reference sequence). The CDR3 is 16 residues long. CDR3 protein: CASSPRQDRHTDTQYF.

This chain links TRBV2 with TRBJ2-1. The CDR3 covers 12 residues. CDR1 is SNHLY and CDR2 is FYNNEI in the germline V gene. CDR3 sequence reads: CASSTPYNEQFF.

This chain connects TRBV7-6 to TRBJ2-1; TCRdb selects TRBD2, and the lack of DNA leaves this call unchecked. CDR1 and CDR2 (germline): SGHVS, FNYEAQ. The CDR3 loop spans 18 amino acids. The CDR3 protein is CASSYPSRARASYNEQFF.

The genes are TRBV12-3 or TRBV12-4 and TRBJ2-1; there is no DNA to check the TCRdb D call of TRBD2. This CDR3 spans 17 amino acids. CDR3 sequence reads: CASRGGLAGGPYNEQFF.

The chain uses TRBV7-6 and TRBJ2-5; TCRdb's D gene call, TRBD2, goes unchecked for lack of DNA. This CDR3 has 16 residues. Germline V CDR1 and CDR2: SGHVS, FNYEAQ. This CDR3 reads CASSTLAGGPQETQYF.

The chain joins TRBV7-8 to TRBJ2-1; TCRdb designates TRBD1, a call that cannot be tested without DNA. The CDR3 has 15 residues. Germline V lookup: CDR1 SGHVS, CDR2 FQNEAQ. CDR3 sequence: CASSLLTGNNNEQFF.

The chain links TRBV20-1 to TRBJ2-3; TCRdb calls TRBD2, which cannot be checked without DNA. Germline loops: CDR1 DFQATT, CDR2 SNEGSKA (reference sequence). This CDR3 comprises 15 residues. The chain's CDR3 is CSANSLAGAGDTQYF.

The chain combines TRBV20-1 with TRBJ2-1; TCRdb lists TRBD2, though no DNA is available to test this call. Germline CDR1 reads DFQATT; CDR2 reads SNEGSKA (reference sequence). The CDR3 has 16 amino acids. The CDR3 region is CSAPSREGGSYNEQFF.

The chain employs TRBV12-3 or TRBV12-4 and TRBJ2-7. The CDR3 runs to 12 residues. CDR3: CASSASTGEQYF.

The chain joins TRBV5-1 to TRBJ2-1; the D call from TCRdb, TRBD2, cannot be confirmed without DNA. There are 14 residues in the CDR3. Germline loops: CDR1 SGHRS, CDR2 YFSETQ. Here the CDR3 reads CASSLGTSGGEQFF.

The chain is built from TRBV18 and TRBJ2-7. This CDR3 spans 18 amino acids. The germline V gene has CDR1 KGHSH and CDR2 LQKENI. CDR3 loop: CASSPGGFGAGGSTEQYF.

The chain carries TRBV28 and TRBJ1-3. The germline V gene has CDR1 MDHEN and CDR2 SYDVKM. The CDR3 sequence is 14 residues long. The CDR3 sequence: CASGKISSGNTIYF.

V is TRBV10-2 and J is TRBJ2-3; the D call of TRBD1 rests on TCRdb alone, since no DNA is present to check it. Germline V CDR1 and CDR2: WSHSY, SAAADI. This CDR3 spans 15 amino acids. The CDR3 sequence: CASKNRGRRSDTQYF.

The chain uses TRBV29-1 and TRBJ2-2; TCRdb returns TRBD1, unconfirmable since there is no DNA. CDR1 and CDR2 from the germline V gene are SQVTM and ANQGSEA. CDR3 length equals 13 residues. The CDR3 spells CSVGQGNTGELFF.

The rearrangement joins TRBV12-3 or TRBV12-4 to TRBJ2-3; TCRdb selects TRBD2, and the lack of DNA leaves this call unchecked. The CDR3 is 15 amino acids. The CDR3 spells CASSQGLAGRDTQYF.

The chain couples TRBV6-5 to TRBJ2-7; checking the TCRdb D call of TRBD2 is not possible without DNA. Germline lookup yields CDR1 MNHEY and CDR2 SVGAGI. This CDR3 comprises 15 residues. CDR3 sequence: CASSYLGGRIHEQYF.

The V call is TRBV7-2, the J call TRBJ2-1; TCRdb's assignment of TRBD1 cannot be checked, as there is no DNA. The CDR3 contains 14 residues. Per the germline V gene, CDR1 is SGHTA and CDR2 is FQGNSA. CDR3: CASSLSGGFDEQFF.

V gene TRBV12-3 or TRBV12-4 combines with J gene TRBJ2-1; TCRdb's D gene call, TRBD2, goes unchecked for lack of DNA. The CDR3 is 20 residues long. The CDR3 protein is CASSFRLAASGRSSYNEQFF.

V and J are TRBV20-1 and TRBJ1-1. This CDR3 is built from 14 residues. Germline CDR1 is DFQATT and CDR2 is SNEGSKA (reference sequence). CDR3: CSASKSAVNTEAFF.

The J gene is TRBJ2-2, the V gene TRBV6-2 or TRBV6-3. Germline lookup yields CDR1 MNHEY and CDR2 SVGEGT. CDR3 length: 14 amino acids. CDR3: CASRADAVVGELFF.

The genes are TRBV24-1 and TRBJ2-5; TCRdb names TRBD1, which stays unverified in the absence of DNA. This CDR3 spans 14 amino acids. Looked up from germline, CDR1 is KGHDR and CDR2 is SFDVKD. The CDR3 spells CATRGQGSQETQYF.

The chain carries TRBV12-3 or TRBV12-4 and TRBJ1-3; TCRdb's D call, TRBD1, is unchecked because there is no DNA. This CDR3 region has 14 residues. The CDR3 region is CASSLDRAGDTIYF.

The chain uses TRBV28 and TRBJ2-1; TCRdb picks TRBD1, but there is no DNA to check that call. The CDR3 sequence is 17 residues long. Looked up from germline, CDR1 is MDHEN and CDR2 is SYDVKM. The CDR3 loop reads CASIQDTRRGSYNEQFF.

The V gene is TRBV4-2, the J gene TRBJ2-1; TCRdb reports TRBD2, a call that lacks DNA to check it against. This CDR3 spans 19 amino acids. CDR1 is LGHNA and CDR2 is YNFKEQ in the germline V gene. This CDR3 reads CASSQTPPGGLGGEVEQFF.

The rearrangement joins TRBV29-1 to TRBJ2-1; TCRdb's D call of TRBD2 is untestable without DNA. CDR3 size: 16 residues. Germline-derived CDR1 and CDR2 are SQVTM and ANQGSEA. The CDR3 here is CSVEDQASGSLGGQFF.